Described below is a single T cell receptor beta chain sequence and its context. This clonotype was observed at least ten times. It lacks a known antigen. No clone much larger than this one lies a single base away; base qualities are absent. As encoded in the germline V gene (reference sequence), CDR1 is LGHDT while CDR2 is YNNKEL. The CDR3 spans 15 residues, from the cysteine through the phenylalanine. The CDR3 DNA has 45 bases and is translated from base 1. The V end loses 6 bases and the J end loses 2 bases, and a stretch of 11 bases separates them. These data belong to a study of low-dose radiotherapy and immunotherapy resistance in tumors (dated by TCRdb to about 2022). At the level of the whole study: In Cohort 1, each fraction delivered 0.5 Gy every 2 weeks, and the prescribed total PTV dose was 6.5 Gy. Cohort 2 received 1 Gy per fraction every two weeks, with a total of 13 Gy over 26 weeks. Nivolumab was administered intravenously as a 240 mg flat dose every two weeks, and ipilimumab was administered intravenously at 1 mg/kg every six weeks. Every two weeks, patients got intravenous cyclophosphamide at 200 mg/m2, given one day ahead of each radiation and immunotherapy administration. Starting on cycle 1 day 1, patients took 300 mg of aspirin by mouth once a day for four cycles. No randomization into treatment groups was done for the people taking part in the trial. Eight patients were included in the translational analysis: three from the first dose cohort and the first five from the second dose cohort.

The sample was run on an Illumina HiSeq 2500. Superscript III and a set of TRAV- and TRBV-specific primers were used to synthesize first-strand cDNA, so that both TCRalpha and TCRbeta chains were covered. TCRs were amplified with Phusion for around 20 PCR cycles, with a constant-region primer paired with the adapter attached to the V primers. The MessageAmp II aRNA Amplification Kit was used to amplify the isolated mRNA, with in vitro transcription run for 15 to 20 hours at 37 degrees C. The Dynabeads mRNA DIRECT Purification Kit was used to isolate the mRNA for TCR sequencing. A second roughly 24-cycle Phusion PCR added indexed Illumina adapters, and products were purified with AMPure XP beads. As for the original processing: Custom Perl scripts pooled TCR sequences encoding the same protein, removed out-of-frame sequences and computed each clonotype's abundance. TCR sequences supported by only a single read were excluded from analysis. The metrics used to describe the repertoires included Shannon entropy, Gini index, clonality, richness, and the frequency of TCRs shared between repertoires. TCRdb reran the public reads through fastp at Q25 and MiXCR, keeping productive beta chains. Identical CDR3 protein sequences are pooled into one entry, listed with their most common genes and DNA. The V and J calls reflect TCRdb's pipeline rather than the authors' work. This sample has tens of thousands of distinct CDR3 sequences in its table, and 18% of those were observed once. The top ten clonotypes cover less than 3.5% of the sample.

The time point label corresponds to: before trial treatment. The donors took part in RACIN, a single-arm, phase I, dose-escalation trial that combined nivolumab, ipilimumab, aspirin, low-dose cyclophosphamide and low-dose radiotherapy. Eligible patients had advanced, TIL-negative solid tumors. This chain joins TRBV3-1 to TRBJ2-6; matching of 6 bases hints at TRBD1 as the D gene. This clonotype was sampled from a male donor with prostate cancer. Here the sequenced sample was PBMCs, taken before treatment. The nucleotide sequence is given as TGTGCCAGCAGTTGGCGGACAGCTGGGGCCAACGTCCTGACTTTC. Translated, it reads CASSWRTAGANVLTF.